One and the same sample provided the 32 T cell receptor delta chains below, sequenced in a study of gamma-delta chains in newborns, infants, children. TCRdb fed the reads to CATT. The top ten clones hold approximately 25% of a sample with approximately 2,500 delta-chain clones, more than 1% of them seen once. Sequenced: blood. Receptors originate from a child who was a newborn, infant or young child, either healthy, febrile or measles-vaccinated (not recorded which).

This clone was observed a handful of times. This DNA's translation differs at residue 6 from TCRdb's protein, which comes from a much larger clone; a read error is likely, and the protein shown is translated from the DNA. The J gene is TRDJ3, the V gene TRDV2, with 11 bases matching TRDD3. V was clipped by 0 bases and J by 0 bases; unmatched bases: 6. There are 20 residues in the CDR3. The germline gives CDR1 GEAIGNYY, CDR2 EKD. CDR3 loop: CACDTCWGIPRSWDTRQMFF. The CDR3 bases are TGTGCCTGTGACACCTGCTGGGGGATACCACGCTCCTGGGACACCCGACAGATGTTTTTC.

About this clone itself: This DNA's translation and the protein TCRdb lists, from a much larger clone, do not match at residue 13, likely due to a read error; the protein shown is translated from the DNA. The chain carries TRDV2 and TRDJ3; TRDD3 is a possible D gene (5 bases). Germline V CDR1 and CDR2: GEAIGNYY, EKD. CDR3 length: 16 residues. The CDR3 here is CACDTMGSWDTRHMFF. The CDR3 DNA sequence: TGTGCCTGTGACACCATGGGATCCTGGGACACCCGACATATGTTTTTC.

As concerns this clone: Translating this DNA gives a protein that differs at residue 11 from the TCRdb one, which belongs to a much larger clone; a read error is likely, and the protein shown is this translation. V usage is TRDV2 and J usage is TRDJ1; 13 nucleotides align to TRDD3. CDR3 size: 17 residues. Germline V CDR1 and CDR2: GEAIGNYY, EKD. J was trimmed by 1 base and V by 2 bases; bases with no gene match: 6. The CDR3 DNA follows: TGTGCCTGTGACATACTGGGGGATACGCGAAGCACCGATAAACTCATCTTT. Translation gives CACDILGDTRSTDKLIF.

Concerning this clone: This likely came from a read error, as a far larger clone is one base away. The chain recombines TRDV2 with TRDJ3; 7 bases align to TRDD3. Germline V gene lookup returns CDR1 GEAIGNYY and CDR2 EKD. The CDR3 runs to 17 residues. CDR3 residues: CACDTAGGSWGTRQMFF. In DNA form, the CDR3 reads TGTGCCTGTGACACCGCTGGGGGCTCCTGGGGCACCCGACAGATGTTTTTC.

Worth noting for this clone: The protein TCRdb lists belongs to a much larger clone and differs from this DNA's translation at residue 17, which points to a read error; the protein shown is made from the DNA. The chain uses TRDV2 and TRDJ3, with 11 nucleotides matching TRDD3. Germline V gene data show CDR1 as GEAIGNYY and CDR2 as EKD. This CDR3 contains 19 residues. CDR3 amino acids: CACDPLLGDNPWDTRQKFF. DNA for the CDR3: TGTGCCTGTGACCCATTACTGGGGGATAATCCCTGGGACACCCGACAGAAGTTTTTC.

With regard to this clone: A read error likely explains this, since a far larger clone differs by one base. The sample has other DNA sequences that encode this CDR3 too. The CDR3 spells CACDPLGGYSWDTRQMFF. The CDR3 coding sequence is TGTGCTTGTGACCCTTTGGGGGGATACTCCTGGGACACCCGACAGATGTTTTTC. V gene TRDV2 combines with J gene TRDJ3; 8 nucleotides agree with TRDD3. The CDR3 runs to 18 residues. CDR1 and CDR2 (germline): GEAIGNYY, EKD.

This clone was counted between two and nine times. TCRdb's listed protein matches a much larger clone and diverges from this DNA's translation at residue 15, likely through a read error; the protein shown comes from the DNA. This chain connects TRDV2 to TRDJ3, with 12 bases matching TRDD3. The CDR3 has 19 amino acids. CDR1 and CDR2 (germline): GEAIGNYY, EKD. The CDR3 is CACDTVLGDTTWDTQQMFF. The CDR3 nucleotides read TGTGCCTGTGACACCGTACTGGGGGATACCACCTGGGACACCCAACAGATGTTTTTC.

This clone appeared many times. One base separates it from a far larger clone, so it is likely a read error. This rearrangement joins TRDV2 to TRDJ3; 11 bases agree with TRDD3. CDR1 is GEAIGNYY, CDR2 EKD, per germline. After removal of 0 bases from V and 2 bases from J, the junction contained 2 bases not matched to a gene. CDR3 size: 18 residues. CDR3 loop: CACDTILGDTWDTRQMFF. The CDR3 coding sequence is TGTGCCTGTGACACCATACTGGGGGATACCTGGGACACCCGACAGATGTTTTTC.

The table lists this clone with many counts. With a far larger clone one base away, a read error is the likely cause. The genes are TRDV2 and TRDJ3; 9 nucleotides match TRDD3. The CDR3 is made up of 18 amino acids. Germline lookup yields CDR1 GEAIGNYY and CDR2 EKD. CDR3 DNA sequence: TGTGCCTGTGACATACTGGGGGAGAGCTCCTGGGACACCCGACAGACGTTTTTC. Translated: CACDILGESSWDTRQTFF.

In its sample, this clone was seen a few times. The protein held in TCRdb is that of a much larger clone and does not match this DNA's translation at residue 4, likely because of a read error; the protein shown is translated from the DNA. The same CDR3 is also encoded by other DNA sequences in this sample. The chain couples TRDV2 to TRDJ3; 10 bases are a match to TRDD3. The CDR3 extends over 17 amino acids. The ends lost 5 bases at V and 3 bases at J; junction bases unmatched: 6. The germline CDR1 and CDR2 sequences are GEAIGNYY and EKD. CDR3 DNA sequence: TGTGCCTGTGGCAAACTGGGGGATTACTGGGACACCCGACAGATGTTTTTC. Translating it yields CACGKLGDYWDTRQMFF.

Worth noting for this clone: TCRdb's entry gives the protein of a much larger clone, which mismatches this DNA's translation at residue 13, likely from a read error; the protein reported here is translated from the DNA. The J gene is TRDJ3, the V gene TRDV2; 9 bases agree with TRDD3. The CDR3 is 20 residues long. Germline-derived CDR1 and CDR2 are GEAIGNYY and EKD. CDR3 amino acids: CACDPATGGPSSCDTRQMFF. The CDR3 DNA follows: TGTGCCTGTGACCCGGCTACTGGGGGACCGAGCTCCTGTGACACCCGACAGATGTTTTTC.

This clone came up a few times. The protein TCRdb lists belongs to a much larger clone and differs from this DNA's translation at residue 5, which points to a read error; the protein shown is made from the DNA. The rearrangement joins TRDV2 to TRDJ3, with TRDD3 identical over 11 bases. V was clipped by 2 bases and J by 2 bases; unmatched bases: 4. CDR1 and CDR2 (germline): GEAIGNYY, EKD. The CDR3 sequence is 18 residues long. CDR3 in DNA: TGTGCCTGTGACAAAGTACTGGGGGATACCTGGGACACCCGACAGATGTTTTTC. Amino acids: CACDKVLGDTWDTRQMFF.

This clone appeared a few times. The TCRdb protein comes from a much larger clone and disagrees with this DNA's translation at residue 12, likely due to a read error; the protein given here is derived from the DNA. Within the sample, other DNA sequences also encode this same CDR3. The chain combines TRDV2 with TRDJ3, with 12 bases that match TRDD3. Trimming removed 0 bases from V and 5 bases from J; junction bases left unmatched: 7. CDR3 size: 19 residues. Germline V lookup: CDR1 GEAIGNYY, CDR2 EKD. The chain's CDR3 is CACDTVLGDTTRDTRQMFF. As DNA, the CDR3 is TGTGCCTGTGACACCGTACTGGGGGATACCACCAGGGACACCCGACAGATGTTTTTC.

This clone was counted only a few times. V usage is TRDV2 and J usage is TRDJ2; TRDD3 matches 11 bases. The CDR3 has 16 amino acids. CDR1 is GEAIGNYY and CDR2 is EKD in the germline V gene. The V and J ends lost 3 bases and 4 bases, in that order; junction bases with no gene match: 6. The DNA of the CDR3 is TGTGCCTGTGACTCACTGGGGGATAAAGGGACAGCACAACTCTTCTTT. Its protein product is CACDSLGDKGTAQLFF.

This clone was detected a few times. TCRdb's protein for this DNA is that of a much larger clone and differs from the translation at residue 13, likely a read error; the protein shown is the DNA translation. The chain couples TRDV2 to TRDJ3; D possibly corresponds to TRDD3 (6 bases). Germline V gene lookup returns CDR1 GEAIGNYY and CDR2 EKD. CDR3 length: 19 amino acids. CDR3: CACDTGPGVHSWGTRQMFF. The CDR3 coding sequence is TGTGCCTGTGACACGGGACCGGGGGTCCACTCCTGGGGCACCCGACAGATGTTTTTC.

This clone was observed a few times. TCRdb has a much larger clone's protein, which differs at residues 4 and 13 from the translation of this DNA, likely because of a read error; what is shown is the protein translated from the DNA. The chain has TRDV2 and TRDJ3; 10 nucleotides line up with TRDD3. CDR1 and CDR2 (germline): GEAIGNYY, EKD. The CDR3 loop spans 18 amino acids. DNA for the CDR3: TGTGCCTGTGGCACCGTTGGGGGATACTCCTGGGACGCCCGACAGATGTTTTTC. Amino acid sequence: CACGTVGGYSWDARQMFF.

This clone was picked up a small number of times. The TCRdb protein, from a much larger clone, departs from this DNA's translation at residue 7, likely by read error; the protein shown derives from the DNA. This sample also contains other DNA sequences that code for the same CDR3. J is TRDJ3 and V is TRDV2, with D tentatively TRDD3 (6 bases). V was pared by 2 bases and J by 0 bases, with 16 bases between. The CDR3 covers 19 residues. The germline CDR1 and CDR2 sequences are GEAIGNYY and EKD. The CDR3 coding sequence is TGTGCCTGTGACAAAGTACAGGGGGACAGCTCCTGGGACACCCGACAGATGTTTTTC. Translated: CACDKVQGDSSWDTRQMFF.

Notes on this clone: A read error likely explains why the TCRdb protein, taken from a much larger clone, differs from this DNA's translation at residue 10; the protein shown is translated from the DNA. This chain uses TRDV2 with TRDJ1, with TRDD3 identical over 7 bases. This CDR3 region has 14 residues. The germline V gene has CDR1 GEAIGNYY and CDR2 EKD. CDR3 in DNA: TGTGCCTGTGACAAGCTGGGGGCCACCGGTAAACTCATCTTT. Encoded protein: CACDKLGATGKLIF.

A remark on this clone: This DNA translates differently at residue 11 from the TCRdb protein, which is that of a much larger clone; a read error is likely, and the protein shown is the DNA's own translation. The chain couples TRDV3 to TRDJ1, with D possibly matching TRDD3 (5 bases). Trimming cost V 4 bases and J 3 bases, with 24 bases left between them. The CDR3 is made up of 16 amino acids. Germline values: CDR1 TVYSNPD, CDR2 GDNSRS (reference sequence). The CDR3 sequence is CASPGVLLDYADKLIF. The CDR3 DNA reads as TGTGCCTCCCCGGGGGTTCTGTTGGACTACGCCGATAAACTCATCTTT.

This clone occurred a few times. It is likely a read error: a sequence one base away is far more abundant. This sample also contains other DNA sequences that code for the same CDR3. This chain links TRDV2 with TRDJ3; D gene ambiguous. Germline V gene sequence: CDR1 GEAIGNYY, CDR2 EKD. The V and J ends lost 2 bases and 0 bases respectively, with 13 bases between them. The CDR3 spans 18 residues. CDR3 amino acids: CACDKLGYRSWDTRQMFF. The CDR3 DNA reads TGTGCCTGTGACAAGTTAGGGTACCGCTCCTGGGACACCCGACAGATGTTTTTC.

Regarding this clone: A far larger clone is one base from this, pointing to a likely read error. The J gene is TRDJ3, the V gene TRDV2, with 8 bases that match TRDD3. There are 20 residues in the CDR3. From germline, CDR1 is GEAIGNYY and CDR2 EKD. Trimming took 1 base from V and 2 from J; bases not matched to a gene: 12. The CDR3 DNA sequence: TGTGCCTGTGACACAATGTACTGGGGGGCAAGCCCCTGGGACACCCGACAGATGTTTTTC. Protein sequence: CACDTMYWGASPWDTRQMFF.

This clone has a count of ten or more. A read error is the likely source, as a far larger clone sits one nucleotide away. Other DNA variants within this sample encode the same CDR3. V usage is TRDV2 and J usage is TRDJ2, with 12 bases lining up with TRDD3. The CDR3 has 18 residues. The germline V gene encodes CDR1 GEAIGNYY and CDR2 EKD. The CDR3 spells CACDPVLGDTALTAQLFF. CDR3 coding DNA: TGCGCCTGTGACCCCGTACTGGGGGATACAGCTTTGACAGCACAACTCTTCTTT.

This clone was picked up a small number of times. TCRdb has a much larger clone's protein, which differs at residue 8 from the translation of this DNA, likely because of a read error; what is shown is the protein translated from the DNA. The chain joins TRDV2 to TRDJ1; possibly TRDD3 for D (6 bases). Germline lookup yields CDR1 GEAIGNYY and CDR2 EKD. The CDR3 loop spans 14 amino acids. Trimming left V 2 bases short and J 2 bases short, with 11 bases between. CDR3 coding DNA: TGTGCCTGTGACAAATGGGGGGAGACCGATAAACTCATCTTT. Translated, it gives CACDKWGETDKLIF.

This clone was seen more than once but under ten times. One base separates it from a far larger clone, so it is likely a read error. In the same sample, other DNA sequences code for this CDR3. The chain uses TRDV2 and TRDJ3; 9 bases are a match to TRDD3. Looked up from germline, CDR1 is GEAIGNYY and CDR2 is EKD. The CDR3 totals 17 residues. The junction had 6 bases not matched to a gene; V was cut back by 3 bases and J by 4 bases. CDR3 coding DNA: TGTGCCTGTGACGTACTGGGGGACTCTTGGGACACCCGACAGATGTTTTTC. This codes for CACDVLGDSWDTRQMFF.

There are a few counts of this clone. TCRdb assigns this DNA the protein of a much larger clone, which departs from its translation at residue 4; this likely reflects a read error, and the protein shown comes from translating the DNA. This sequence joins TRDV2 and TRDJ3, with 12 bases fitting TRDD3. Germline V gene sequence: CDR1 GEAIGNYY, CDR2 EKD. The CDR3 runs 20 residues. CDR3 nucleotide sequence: TGTGCCTGTGGCACCTACTGGGGGATACCACGCTCCTGGGACACCCGACAGATGTTTTTC. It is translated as CACGTYWGIPRSWDTRQMFF.

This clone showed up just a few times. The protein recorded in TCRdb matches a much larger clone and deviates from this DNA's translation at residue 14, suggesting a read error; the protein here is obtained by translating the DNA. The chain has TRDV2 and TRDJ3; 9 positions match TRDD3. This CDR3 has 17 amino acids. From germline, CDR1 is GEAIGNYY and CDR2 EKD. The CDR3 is CACDWGISSWDTRRMFF. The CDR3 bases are TGTGCCTGTGACTGGGGGATAAGCTCCTGGGACACCCGACGGATGTTTTTC.

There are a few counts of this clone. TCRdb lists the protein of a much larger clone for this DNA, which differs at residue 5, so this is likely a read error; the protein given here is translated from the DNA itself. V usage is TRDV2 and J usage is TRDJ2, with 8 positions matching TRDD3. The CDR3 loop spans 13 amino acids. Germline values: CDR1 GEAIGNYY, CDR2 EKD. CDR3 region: CACDAWGTAQLFF. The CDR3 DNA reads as TGTGCCTGTGACGCCTGGGGGACAGCGCAACTCTTCTTT.

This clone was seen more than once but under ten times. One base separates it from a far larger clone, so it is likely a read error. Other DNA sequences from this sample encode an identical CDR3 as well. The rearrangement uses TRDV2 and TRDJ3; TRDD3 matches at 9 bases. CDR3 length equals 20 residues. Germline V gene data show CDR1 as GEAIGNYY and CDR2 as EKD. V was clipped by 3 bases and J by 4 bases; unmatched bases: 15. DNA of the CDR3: TGTGCCTGTGACCCGGCTACTGGGGGACCGAGCTCTTGGGACACCCGACAGATGTTTTTC. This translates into CACDPATGGPSSWDTRQMFF.

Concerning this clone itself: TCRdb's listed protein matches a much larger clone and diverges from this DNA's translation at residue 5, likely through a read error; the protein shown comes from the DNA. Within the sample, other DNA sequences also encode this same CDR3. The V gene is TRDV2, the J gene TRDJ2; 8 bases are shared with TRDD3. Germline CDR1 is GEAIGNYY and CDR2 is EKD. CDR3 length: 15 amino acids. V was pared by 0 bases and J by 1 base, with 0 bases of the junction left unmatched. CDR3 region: CACDTLGDLTAQLFF. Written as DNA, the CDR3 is TGTGCCTGTGACACCCTGGGGGATTTGACAGCACAACTCTTCTTT.

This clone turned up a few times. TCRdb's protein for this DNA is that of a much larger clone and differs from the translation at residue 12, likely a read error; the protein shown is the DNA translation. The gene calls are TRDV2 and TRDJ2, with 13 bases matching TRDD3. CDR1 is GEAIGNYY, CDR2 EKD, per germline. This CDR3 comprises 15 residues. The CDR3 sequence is CACDTLGDTTAHLFF. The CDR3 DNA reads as TGTGCCTGTGACACACTGGGGGATACGACAGCACACCTCTTCTTT.

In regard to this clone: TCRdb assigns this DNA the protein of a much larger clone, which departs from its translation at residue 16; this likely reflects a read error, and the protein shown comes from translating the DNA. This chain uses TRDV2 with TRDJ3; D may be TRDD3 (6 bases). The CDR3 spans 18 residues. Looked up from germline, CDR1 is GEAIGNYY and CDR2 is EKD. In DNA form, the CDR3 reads TGTGCCTGTGACACCGTGGGGGGGAGCTCCTGGGACACCCGACAGGTGTTTTTC. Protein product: CACDTVGGSSWDTRQVFF.

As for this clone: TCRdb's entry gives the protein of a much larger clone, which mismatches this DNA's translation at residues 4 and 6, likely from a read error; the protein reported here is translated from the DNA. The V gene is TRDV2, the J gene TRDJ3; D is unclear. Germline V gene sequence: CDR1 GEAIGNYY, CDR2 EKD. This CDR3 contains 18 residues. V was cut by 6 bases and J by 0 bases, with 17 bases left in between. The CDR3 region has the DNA TGTGCCTGTAACGTACCGGGGTTTAGCTCCTGGGACACCCGACAGATGTTTTTC. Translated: CACNVPGFSSWDTRQMFF.